Following are 10 T cell receptor beta chains from one sample sequenced in a study of CD8+ T cells in alopecia areata. Treatment: oral pan-JAK inhibitor, 5-10 mg twice daily. Extraction of RNA preceded its reverse transcription into cDNA, which served as the sequencing template. Libraries were prepared by immunoSEQ multiplex PCR; TCRdb keeps only in-frame clonotypes and omits some of them. This table holds 150,000 to 200,000 clones, around 50% found once. The specimen was CD8+ T cells sorted from blood, collected at week 24, from a patient treated with tofacitinib. These receptors were obtained from a human donor with alopecia areata.

The V gene is TRBV5-6, the J gene TRBJ2-7, with D perhaps TRBD2 (5 bases). This CDR3 is 14 amino acids long. Between the trimmed V and J ends, which lost 4 bases and 0 bases, there was a span of 11 bases. Germline CDR1 and CDR2: SGHDT and YYEEEE. The CDR3 DNA follows: TGTGCCAGCAGCCCCGGACTTGCCTCCTACGAGCAGTACTTC. It codes for CASSPGLASYEQYF.

V and J are TRBV14 and TRBJ2-2; D unresolved. CDR1 and CDR2 (germline): SGHDN, FVKESK. This CDR3 spans 12 amino acids. Trimming took 2 bases from V and 6 from J, leaving 4 bases between them. In DNA, the CDR3 is TGTGCCAGCAGCCAAATCCCCGGGGAGCTGTTTTTT. This sequence encodes CASSQIPGELFF.

This sequence joins TRBV19 and TRBJ2-7, with TRBD1 matching 12 bases. CDR3 length equals 14 residues. Germline V lookup: CDR1 LNHDA, CDR2 SQIVND (reference sequence). Losses at the gene ends were 6 bases for V and 6 bases for J; bases not matched to a gene: 6. The CDR3 loop reads CASSPGQGAREQYF. CDR3 in DNA: TGTGCCAGTAGCCCGGGACAGGGGGCCCGCGAGCAGTACTTC.

This chain uses TRBV6-5 with TRBJ2-1, with a tentative D call TRBD2 (6 bases). Germline CDR1 MNHEY, CDR2 SVGAGI. This CDR3 comprises 15 residues. V lost 6 bases to trimming and J lost 9 bases, with 21 bases between them. The CDR3 nucleotides are TGTGCCAGCAGGGAGGGCCCCGCCGGTGGTACTGAGCAGTTCTTC. Residues: CASREGPAGGTEQFF.

The gene calls are TRBV15 and TRBJ2-2; 10 nucleotides agree with TRBD1. CDR1 and CDR2 from the germline V gene are LNHNV and YYDKDF (reference sequence). With 10 bases clipped from V and 3 bases from J, the junction kept 14 bases outside the gene matches. The CDR3 is 17 amino acids. The CDR3 DNA follows: TGTGCCATCCCGGGACAGGGGCCTGCGAGGTACACCGGGGAGCTGTTTTTT. This encodes CAIPGQGPARYTGELFF.

This clone was seen only a few times. This sequence joins TRBV6-1 and TRBJ2-1; D remains ambiguous. Germline lookup yields CDR1 MNHNS and CDR2 SASEGT. V gave up 5 bases and J gave up 0 bases, with 11 bases separating them. CDR3 length: 15 residues. The CDR3 sequence is CASSLDRSSYNEQFF. The CDR3 DNA sequence: TGTGCCAGCAGTCTTGACCGGAGCTCCTACAATGAGCAGTTCTTC.

The chain has TRBV30 and TRBJ1-5, with D unclear. Germline V gene sequence: CDR1 GTSNPN, CDR2 SVGIG (reference sequence). The CDR3 has 14 residues. The V end was cut by 0 bases, the J end by 1 base, with 7 bases between. The CDR3 loop is CAWSVGRSNQPQHF. The CDR3 DNA is TGTGCCTGGAGTGTAGGGCGAAGCAATCAGCCCCAGCATTTT.

The J gene is TRBJ2-7, the V gene TRBV30, with 12 bases aligning to TRBD2. V trimming: 4 bases; J trimming: 5 bases; junction bases outside the gene matches: 9. The CDR3 is made up of 15 amino acids. Germline V gene sequence: CDR1 GTSNPN, CDR2 SVGIG (reference sequence). This CDR3 is CAWNTGTSGYDEQYF. CDR3 sequence (DNA): TGTGCCTGGAATACCGGGACTAGCGGGTACGACGAGCAGTACTTC.

The V call is TRBV5-1, the J call TRBJ2-5; 8 bases agree with TRBD1. J was trimmed by 6 bases and V by 0 bases; bases with no gene match: 16. This CDR3 region has 18 residues. CDR1 and CDR2 from the germline V gene are SGHRS and YFSETQ. This CDR3 reads CASSLAGQGATTRQTQYF. The DNA of the CDR3 is TGCGCCAGCAGCTTGGCCGGTCAGGGGGCCACAACTAGGCAGACCCAGTACTTC.

The chain uses TRBV6-6 and TRBJ2-5, with D tentatively TRBD2 (6 bases). V lost 8 bases and J 2 bases, leaving 12 bases between the germline ends. CDR1 and CDR2 from the germline V gene are MNHNY and SVGAGI (reference sequence). CDR3 length: 13 amino acids. CDR3 sequence (DNA): TGTGCCAGCGGCGGGGAGATGCAAGAGACCCAGTACTTC. It codes for CASGGEMQETQYF.